The 15 T cell receptor beta chains presented below share a single source sample, sequenced in a study of beta chain features in type 1 diabetes. The investigators reverse transcribed all of the isolated RNA, so they sequenced expressed TCRB transcripts. The method was immunoSEQ multiplex PCR; TCRdb's version includes in-frame clones alone and lacks a portion of them. Of a few hundred thousand clones in the sample, roughly 16% were seen once. General study points: Moderate yet significant TCRB CDR3 shortening was seen in Type 1 diabetes patients in all four CD4+ subsets.

Which antigens these TCRs recognize remains unknown. The sequencing sample was made of naive CD4+ T cells from blood. All receptors come from a man in his thirties or forties with type 1 diabetes.

The J gene is TRBJ2-7, the V gene TRBV15; TRBD1 matches at 9 bases. The CDR3 contains 16 residues. The J segment lost 1 base and the V segment lost 3 bases, leaving 7 bases of the junction unmatched. Germline V CDR1 and CDR2: LNHNV, YYDKDF (reference sequence). The CDR3: CATSRDRDRDSYEQYF. The CDR3 region has the DNA TGTGCCACCAGCAGGGACCGGGACAGGGATTCCTACGAGCAGTACTTC. Variable domain in full (rest from reference TRBV15 and TRBJ2-7): DAMVIQNPRYQVTQFGKPVTLSCSQTLNHNVMYWYQQKSSQAPKLLFHYYDKDFNNEADTPDNFQSRRPNTSFCFLDIRSPGLGDTAMYLCATSRDRDRDSYEQYFGPGTRLTVT.

This clone was detected only a few times. Written as DNA, the CDR3 is TGTGCCAGCAGGTCGACAGCCTCCTACGAGCAGTACTTC. The encoded protein is CASRSTASYEQYF. The chain combines TRBV28 with TRBJ2-7, with D possibly TRBD1 on 5 matching bases. CDR1 MDHEN and CDR2 SYDVKM come from the germline V gene. This CDR3 is 13 amino acids long. V shed 6 bases and J shed 0 bases, with 9 bases lying between them. Combining the CDR3 with reference TRBV28 and TRBJ2-7 gives the whole variable domain DVKVTQSSRYLVKRTGEKVFLECVQDMDHENMFWYRQDPGLGLRLIYFSYDVKMKEKGDIPEGYSVSREKKERFSLILESASTNQTSMYLCASRSTASYEQYFGPGTRLTVT.

The chain combines TRBV27 with TRBJ2-3; TRBD1 is a possible D gene (6 bases). Germline V gene sequence: CDR1 MNHEY, CDR2 SMNVEV (reference sequence). The V end was cut by 7 bases, the J end by 2 bases, with 13 bases between. The length of the CDR3 is 14 residues. The CDR3, as DNA: TGTGCCAGCATCCCCCGGGACACCACAGATACGCAGTATTTT. It translates to CASIPRDTTDTQYF.

The CDR3 reads CAWSDRPKGIHGYTF. The CDR3 DNA follows: TGTGCCTGGAGTGATCGACCGAAGGGTATTCATGGCTACACCTTC. The chain carries TRBV30 and TRBJ1-2; D gene uncertain. CDR1 and CDR2 from the germline V gene are GTSNPN and SVGIG (reference sequence). There are 15 residues in the CDR3. Trimming removed 1 base from V and 6 bases from J, with 18 bases in between.

The V gene is TRBV6-5, the J gene TRBJ1-2; 7 positions match TRBD1. Germline V gene sequence: CDR1 MNHEY, CDR2 SVGAGI. The CDR3 totals 12 residues. V was clipped by 7 bases and J by 8 bases; unmatched bases: 7. The CDR3 is CASNGRGGGYTF. In nucleotides, the CDR3 is TGTGCCAGCAACGGCAGGGGGGGAGGCTACACCTTC.

This clone was seen a handful of times. The chain joins TRBV30 to TRBJ2-3; 12 bases line up with TRBD1. Germline lookup yields CDR1 GTSNPN and CDR2 SVGIG (reference sequence). Trimming removed 5 bases from V and 7 bases from J; junction bases left unmatched: 10. CDR3 length: 15 amino acids. The CDR3 nucleotides read TGTGCCTGGTCGTGGGGGACAGGGGGCGAAAATACGCAGTATTTT. This translates into CAWSWGTGGENTQYF. Full variable domain (rest looked up from reference TRBV30 and TRBJ2-3): SQTIHQWPATLVQPVGSPLSLECTVEGTSNPNLYWYRQAAGRGLQLLFYSVGIGQISSEVPQNLSASRPQDRQFILSSKKLLLSDSGFYLCAWSWGTGGENTQYFGPGTRLTVL.

The chain combines TRBV5-4 with TRBJ2-1; no definite D call. The CDR3 sequence is 14 residues long. Germline V lookup: CDR1 SGHNT, CDR2 YYREEE (reference sequence). Trimming left V 0 bases short and J 3 bases short, with 7 bases between. CDR3 bases: TGTGCCAGCAGCTTGGTCCGCAGCTACAATGAGCAGTTCTTC. Translation gives CASSLVRSYNEQFF.

This clone was counted only a few times. The CDR3: CSASGIYEQYF. The DNA for the CDR3 is TGCAGTGCTAGCGGCATCTACGAGCAGTACTTC. The genes are TRBV20-1 and TRBJ2-7; D unresolved. The V gene lost 3 bases and the J gene lost 3 bases, with 6 bases spanning the gap. The CDR3 consists of 11 residues. Germline CDR1 DFQATT, CDR2 SNEGSKA (reference sequence).

The chain carries TRBV15 and TRBJ1-5, with a possible D match to TRBD1 (5 bases). Germline CDR1 reads LNHNV; CDR2 reads YYDKDF (reference sequence). CDR3 size: 16 residues. Between the trimmed V and J ends, which lost 0 bases and 5 bases, there was a span of 14 bases. CDR3 DNA: TGTGCCACCAGCAGAGATCCAGGGCAGGGATATCAGCCCCAGCATTTT. As protein: CATSRDPGQGYQPQHF.

The chain recombines TRBV5-1 with TRBJ2-7, with 11 bases fitting TRBD1. The CDR3 loop spans 15 amino acids. Germline values: CDR1 SGHRS, CDR2 YFSETQ. Trimming took 4 bases from V and 3 from J; bases not matched to a gene: 6. The CDR3: CASSVWTGGFYEQYF. CDR3 coding DNA: TGCGCCAGCAGCGTCTGGACAGGGGGCTTCTACGAGCAGTACTTC.

The rearrangement joins TRBV28 to TRBJ2-2; D could derive from TRBD1 or TRBD2 (6 bases each). Germline V gene data show CDR1 as MDHEN and CDR2 as SYDVKM. V was cut by 6 bases and J by 8 bases, with 10 bases left in between. This CDR3 region has 12 residues. The CDR3 loop reads CASRGGRGELFF. CDR3 coding DNA: TGTGCCAGCAGAGGGGGGAGAGGGGAGCTGTTTTTT.

The V call is TRBV5-1, the J call TRBJ2-7; no reliable D call. The germline CDR1 and CDR2 sequences are SGHRS and YFSETQ. V dropped 0 bases and J dropped 7 bases, with 11 bases sitting between them. The CDR3 is 13 residues long. CDR3 residues: CASSLDSPGEQYF. The CDR3 DNA reads as TGCGCCAGCAGCTTGGATTCACCCGGGGAGCAGTACTTC.

The genes are TRBV29-1 and TRBJ2-3, with TRBD1 as a possible D gene (6 bases). This CDR3 comprises 12 residues. Trimming pared 7 bases from V and 3 bases from J, leaving 11 bases between. Per germline, CDR1 SQVTM and CDR2 ANQGSEA. The CDR3 nucleotides read TGCAGCGGGGCTACAGGGACAGATACGCAGTATTTT. It translates to CSGATGTDTQYF.

This clone showed up just a few times. Relative to the germline gene, one junction end is altered; a read error may explain this. CDR3 protein: CSVRVPNYGYTF. In nucleotides, the CDR3 is TGCAGCGTTAGGGTACCTAATTATGGCTACACCTTC. The chain couples TRBV29-1 to TRBJ1-2; D remains unclear. This CDR3 has 12 residues. Germline loops: CDR1 SQVTM, CDR2 ANQGSEA.

This clone has more than one count but fewer than ten. V usage is TRBV20-1 and J usage is TRBJ2-1, with D unresolved. CDR1 is DFQATT, CDR2 SNEGSKA, per germline (reference sequence). CDR3 length: 11 residues. V was cut by 0 bases and J by 10 bases, with 7 bases left in between. This CDR3 reads CSARDVAEQFF. The CDR3 DNA sequence: TGCAGTGCTAGAGATGTGGCCGAGCAGTTCTTC.